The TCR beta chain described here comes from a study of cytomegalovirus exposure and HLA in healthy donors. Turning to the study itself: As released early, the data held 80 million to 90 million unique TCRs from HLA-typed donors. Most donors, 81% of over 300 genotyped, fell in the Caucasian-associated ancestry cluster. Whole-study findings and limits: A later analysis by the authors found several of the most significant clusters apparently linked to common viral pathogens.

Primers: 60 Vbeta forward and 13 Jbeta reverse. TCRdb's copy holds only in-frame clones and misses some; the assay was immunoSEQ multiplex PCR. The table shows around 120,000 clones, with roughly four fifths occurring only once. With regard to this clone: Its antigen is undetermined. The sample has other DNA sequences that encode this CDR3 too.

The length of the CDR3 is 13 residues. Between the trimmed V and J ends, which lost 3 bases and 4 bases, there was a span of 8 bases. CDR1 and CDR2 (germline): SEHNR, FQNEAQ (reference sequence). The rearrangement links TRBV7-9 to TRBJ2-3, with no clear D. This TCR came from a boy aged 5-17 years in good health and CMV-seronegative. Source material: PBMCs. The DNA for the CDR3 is TGTGCCAGCAGCTTGATGAGTGCAGATACGCAGTATTTT. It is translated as CASSLMSADTQYF.